This T cell receptor (beta chain) was sequenced in a study of T cells after posttransplantation cyclophosphamide. Overall study results and limits: TRB overlap between skin or GI tissue T cells and blood was limited.

A word on this clone: The antigen is not known.

Busulfan-fludarabine conditioning, marrow transplant, and cyclophosphamide on days +3 and +4 were administered. Assay: immunoSEQ multiplex PCR; the TCRdb copy retains only in-frame clones and omits some. The sample shows tens of thousands of clones, 86% of them seen only once. CDR3 length: 14 residues. Per germline, CDR1 MDHEN and CDR2 SYDVKM. Trimming took off 7 bases at V and 4 bases at J, with 17 bases between the two ends. The sample was PBMCs, taken after allogeneic stem cell transplant with posttransplant cyclophosphamide. The chain is built from TRBV28 and TRBJ2-7; TRBD1 might be the D (7 bases). This TCR was recovered from a female patient in her 30s who received an allogeneic stem cell transplant from an unrelated donor, was CMV-positive, and had no GVHD. Some T cells here may be from the graft donor. The CDR3 nucleotides are TGTGCCAGCACCTTGACAGGGAGGTTATACGAGCAGTACTTC. The encoded protein is CASTLTGRLYEQYF. The whole variable domain, filled in from reference TRBV28 and TRBJ2-7, reads DVKVTQSSRYLVKRTGEKVFLECVQDMDHENMFWYRQDPGLGLRLIYFSYDVKMKEKGDIPEGYSVSREKKERFSLILESASTNQTSMYLCASTLTGRLYEQYFGPGTRLTVT.